These T cell receptor beta chains were read from a single sample in a study of T cell responses to AZD1222 COVID-19 vaccine. Profiling relied on immunoSEQ multiplex PCR, and the TCRdb table lists in-frame clones only, not all of them. The sample has some 130,000 clones; about 90% are singletons. Sequences were derived from peripheral blood, sampled on day 0 of AZD1222 vaccination. Receptors originate from an adult in good health. Each CDR3 is given with its conserved first and last residue. A D gene is named only where the DNA matches it firmly. Rows may omit the clone size; those that give it use once, few, many or a size class.

-	-	TRBJ2-1	TRBV6-4	CASSESSPGKFF	TGTGCCAGCAGTGAATCTAGCCCGGGGAAGTTCTTC
-	TRBD1	TRBJ2-5	TRBV27	CASRQGATGLIQETQYF	TGTGCCAGCAGACAGGGGGCCACGGGGCTCATCCAAGAGACCCAGTACTTC
-	-	TRBJ2-1	TRBV6-5	CASRGVTDSNEQFF	TGTGCCAGCAGGGGGGTGACTGACTCCAATGAGCAGTTCTTC
-	TRBD1	TRBJ2-5	TRBV11-3	CASSSRDRVETQYF	TGTGCCAGCAGCTCCCGGGACAGGGTAGAGACCCAGTACTTC
-	-	TRBJ1-2	TRBV19	CASSPGQNYGYTF	TGTGCCAGTAGTCCAGGACAGAACTATGGCTACACCTTC
once	TRBD2	TRBJ2-7	TRBV6-5	CASSRHGGLAVEQYF	TGTGCCAGCAGTCGCCACGGGGGACTAGCGGTCGAGCAGTACTTC
-	-	TRBJ2-7	TRBV28	CASSFTGRLSYEQYF	TGTGCCAGCAGTTTCACAGGGAGGCTTTCCTACGAGCAGTACTTC
-	-	TRBJ1-1	TRBV5-1	CASSSGTENTEAFF	TGCGCCAGCAGCTCCGGGACTGAGAACACTGAAGCTTTCTTT
-	TRBD2	TRBJ2-1	TRBV29-1	CSVAPGLAAYNEQFF	TGCAGCGTGGCTCCGGGACTAGCGGCCTACAATGAGCAGTTCTTC
-	-	TRBJ2-2	TRBV21-1	CAHPCTGELFF	TGTGCCCATCCTTGCACTGGGGAGCTGTTTTTT
-	-	TRBJ1-3	TRBV4-3	CASSQGIGESGNTIYF	TGCGCCAGCAGCCAGGGCATCGGGGAGTCTGGAAACACCATATATTTT
-	TRBD1	TRBJ1-4	TRBV19	CASSPLDREGEKLFF	TGTGCCAGTAGTCCCCTCGACAGGGAAGGTGAAAAACTGTTTTTT
-	-	TRBJ2-3	TRBV5-1	CASSLPTRSTDTQYF	TGCGCCAGCAGCTTGCCAACCAGGTCCACAGATACGCAGTATTTT
-	-	TRBJ1-3	TRBV5-1	CASSPGRYSGNTIYF	TGCGCCAGCAGCCCAGGACGGTACTCTGGAAACACCATATATTTT
-	TRBD2	TRBJ2-7	TRBV7-8	CASSLGLAGEYEQYF	TGTGCCAGCAGCCTGGGACTAGCGGGAGAGTACGAGCAGTACTTC
-	-	TRBJ1-2	TRBV19	CASSIGWGYGYTF	TGTGCCAGTAGTATCGGATGGGGATATGGCTACACCTTC
-	TRBD1	TRBJ1-1	TRBV4-1	CASSQTGGMNTEAFF	TGCGCCAGCAGCCAAACAGGGGGGATGAACACTGAAGCTTTCTTT
-	-	TRBJ1-1	TRBV7-3	CASSLGAANTEAFF	TGTGCCAGCAGCTTAGGGGCAGCGAACACTGAAGCTTTCTTT